This passage covers 5 T cell receptor beta chains from one sample sequenced in a study of PD-L1 blockade in urothelial cancer. TCRdb keeps only in-frame clones here, not all; method: immunoSEQ multiplex PCR. The table lists about 36,000 clones, about four fifths of them singletons. Time point meaning: peripheral blood 6 weeks after treatment start. The specimen was PBMCs, collected around atezolizumab (anti-PD-L1) treatment. The receptors come from a man aged 40-55 years with urothelial cancer.

V and J are TRBV27 and TRBJ2-1, with a tentative D call TRBD1 (6 bases). There are 12 residues in the CDR3. CDR1 and CDR2 from the germline V gene are MNHEY and SMNVEV (reference sequence). V shed 3 bases and J shed 13 bases, with 13 bases lying between them. CDR3 protein: CASSFRGHQQFF. CDR3 nucleotide sequence: TGTGCCAGCAGTTTTCGGGGACACCAACAGTTCTTC.

This clone has a handful of counts. The chain carries TRBV28 and TRBJ2-4; possible D gene TRBD2, 6 bases. The germline V and J ends were trimmed by 5 bases and 6 bases, with 14 bases remaining between them. CDR1 MDHEN and CDR2 SYDVKM come from the germline V gene. The CDR3 is 14 amino acids. The CDR3 region is CASSGTAGSNIQYF. For the CDR3, the DNA is TGTGCCAGCAGTGGTACAGCGGGTTCAAACATTCAGTACTTC. The variable domain in full, with the rest retrieved from reference TRBV28 and TRBJ2-4, is DVKVTQSSRYLVKRTGEKVFLECVQDMDHENMFWYRQDPGLGLRLIYFSYDVKMKEKGDIPEGYSVSREKKERFSLILESASTNQTSMYLCASSGTAGSNIQYFGAGTRLSVL.

This rearrangement joins TRBV28 to TRBJ1-2, with D possibly matching TRBD1 (6 bases). Germline CDR1 is MDHEN and CDR2 is SYDVKM. This CDR3 comprises 13 residues. Trimming removed 4 bases from V and 5 bases from J, with 11 bases in between. CDR3 sequence: CASSYRVEYGYTF. The CDR3 DNA reads as TGTGCCAGCAGTTACAGGGTCGAGTATGGCTACACCTTC.

V is TRBV5-1 and J is TRBJ2-7; weak D call: TRBD1 (6 bases). The CDR3 runs to 15 residues. The V end lost 5 bases, the J end lost 5 bases, and 20 bases lay between the germline ends. Germline CDR1 is SGHRS and CDR2 is YFSETQ. In DNA, the CDR3 is TGCGCCAGCAGATATAAACAGGGTTCAAGCGACGAGCAGTACTTC. Amino acid sequence: CASRYKQGSSDEQYF. The whole variable domain, filled in from reference TRBV5-1 and TRBJ2-7, reads KAGVTQTPRYLIKTRGQQVTLSCSPISGHRSVSWYQQTPGQGLQFLFEYFSETQRNKGNFPGRFSGRQFSNSRSEMNVSTLELGDSALYLCASRYKQGSSDEQYFGPGTRLTVT.

The sample holds one count of this clone. This chain links TRBV29-1 with TRBJ1-1; a weak D match, TRBD1 (6 bases). Trimming shortened V by 5 bases and J by 4 bases, and 11 bases separated the two germline ends. This CDR3 is built from 12 residues. The germline gives CDR1 SQVTM, CDR2 ANQGSEA. CDR3 nucleotide sequence: TGCAGCGTTTCACAGGGACGCACTGAAGCTTTCTTT. Protein product: CSVSQGRTEAFF.